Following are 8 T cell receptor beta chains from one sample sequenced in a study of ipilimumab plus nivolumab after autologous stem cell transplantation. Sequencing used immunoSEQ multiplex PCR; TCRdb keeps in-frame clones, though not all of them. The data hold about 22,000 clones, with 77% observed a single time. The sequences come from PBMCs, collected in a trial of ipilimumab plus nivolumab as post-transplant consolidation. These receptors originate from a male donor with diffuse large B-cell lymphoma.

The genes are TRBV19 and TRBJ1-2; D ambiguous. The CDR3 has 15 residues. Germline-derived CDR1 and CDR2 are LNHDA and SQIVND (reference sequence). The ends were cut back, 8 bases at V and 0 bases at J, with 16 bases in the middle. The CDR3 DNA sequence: TGTGCCAGTTCAACCCCTATTATCGCTAACTATGGCTACACCTTC. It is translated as CASSTPIIANYGYTF.

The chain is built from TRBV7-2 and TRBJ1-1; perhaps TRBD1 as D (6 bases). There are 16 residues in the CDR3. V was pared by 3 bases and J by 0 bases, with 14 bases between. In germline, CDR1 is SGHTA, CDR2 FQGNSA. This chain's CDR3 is CASSLSGEALNTEAFF. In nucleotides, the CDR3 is TGTGCCAGCAGCTTGTCAGGGGAGGCCTTGAACACTGAAGCTTTCTTT.

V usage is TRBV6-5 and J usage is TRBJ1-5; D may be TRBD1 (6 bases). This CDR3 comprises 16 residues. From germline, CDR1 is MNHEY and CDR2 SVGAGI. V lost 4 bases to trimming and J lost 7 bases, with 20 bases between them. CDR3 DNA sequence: TGTGCCAGCAGTTCCTCCGGGCAGGGGAATGGACAGCCCCAGCATTTT. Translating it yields CASSSSGQGNGQPQHF.

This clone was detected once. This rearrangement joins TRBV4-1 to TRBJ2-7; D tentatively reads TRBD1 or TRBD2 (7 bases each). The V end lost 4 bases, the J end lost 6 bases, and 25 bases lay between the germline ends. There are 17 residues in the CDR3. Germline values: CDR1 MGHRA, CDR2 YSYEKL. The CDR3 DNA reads TGCGCCAGCAGCCCCCAGGGGGTCCAGCGGGGAAGCGGCGAGCAGTACTTC. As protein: CASSPQGVQRGSGEQYF.

As DNA, the CDR3 is TGTGCCAGCTCACCACAGGATGCCTATGGCTACACCTTC. Its protein product is CASSPQDAYGYTF. The genes are TRBV18 and TRBJ1-2; no clear D gene. The CDR3 sequence is 13 residues long. Per germline, CDR1 KGHSH and CDR2 LQKENI. Trimming pared 1 base from V and 4 bases from J, leaving 7 bases between. Together with reference TRBV18 and TRBJ1-2, the CDR3 gives the full variable domain: NAGVMQNPRHLVRRRGQEARLRCSPMKGHSHVYWYRQLPEEGLKFMVYLQKENIIDESGMPKERFSAEFPKEGPSILRIQQVVRGDSAAYFCASSPQDAYGYTFGSGTRLTVV.

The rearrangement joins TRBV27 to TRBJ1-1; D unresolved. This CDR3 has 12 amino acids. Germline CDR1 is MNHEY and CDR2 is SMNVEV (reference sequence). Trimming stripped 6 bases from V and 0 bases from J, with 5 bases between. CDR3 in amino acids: CASRRMNTEAFF. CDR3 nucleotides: TGTGCCAGCAGGCGGATGAACACTGAAGCTTTCTTT.

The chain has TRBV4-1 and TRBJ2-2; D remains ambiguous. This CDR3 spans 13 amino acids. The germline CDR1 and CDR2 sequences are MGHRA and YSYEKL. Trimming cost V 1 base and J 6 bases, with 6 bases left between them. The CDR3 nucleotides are TGCGCCAGCAGCCAAGTGGTATCCGGGGAGCTGTTTTTT. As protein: CASSQVVSGELFF.

The CDR3 coding sequence is TGTGCCAGCAGCTTAGGCAGGAGCACCGGGGAGCTGTTTTTT. It specifies CASSLGRSTGELFF. This chain links TRBV11-2 with TRBJ2-2; no reliable D call. Germline V CDR1 and CDR2: SGHAT, FQNNGV. The CDR3 runs 14 residues. V lost 1 base to trimming and J lost 4 bases, with 7 bases between them.